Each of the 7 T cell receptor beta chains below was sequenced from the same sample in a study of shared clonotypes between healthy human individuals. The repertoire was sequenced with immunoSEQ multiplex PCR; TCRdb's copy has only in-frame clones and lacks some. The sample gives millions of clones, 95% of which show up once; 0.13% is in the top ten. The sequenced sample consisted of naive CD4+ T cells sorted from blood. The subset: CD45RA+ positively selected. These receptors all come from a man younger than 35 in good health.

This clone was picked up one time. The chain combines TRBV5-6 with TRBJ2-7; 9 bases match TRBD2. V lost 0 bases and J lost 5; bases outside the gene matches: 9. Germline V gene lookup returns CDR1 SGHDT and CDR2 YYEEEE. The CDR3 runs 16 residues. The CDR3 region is CASSLAGGLAVHEQYF. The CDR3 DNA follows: TGTGCCAGCAGCTTGGCCGGGGGACTAGCCGTCCACGAGCAGTACTTC.

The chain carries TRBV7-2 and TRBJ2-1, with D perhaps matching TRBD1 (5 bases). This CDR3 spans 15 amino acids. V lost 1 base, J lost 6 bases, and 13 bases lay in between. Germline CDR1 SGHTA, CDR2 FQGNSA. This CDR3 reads CASSLVSGIFNEQFF. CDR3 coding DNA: TGTGCCAGCAGCTTAGTTTCAGGGATCTTCAATGAGCAGTTCTTC.

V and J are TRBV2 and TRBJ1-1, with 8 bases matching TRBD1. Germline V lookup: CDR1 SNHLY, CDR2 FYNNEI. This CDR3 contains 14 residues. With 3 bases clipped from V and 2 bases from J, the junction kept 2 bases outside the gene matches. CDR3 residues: CASSETGANTEAFF. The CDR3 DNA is TGTGCCAGCAGTGAGACAGGGGCAAACACTGAAGCTTTCTTT.

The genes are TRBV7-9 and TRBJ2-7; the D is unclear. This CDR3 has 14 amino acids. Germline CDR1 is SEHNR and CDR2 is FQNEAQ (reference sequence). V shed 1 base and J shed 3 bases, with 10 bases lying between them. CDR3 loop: CASSLVTYNYEQYF. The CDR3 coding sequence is TGTGCCAGCAGCTTAGTCACTTACAACTACGAGCAGTACTTC. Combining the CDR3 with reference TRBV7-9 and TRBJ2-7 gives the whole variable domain DTGVSQNPRHKITKRGQNVTFRCDPISEHNRLYWYRQTLGQGPEFLTYFQNEAQLEKSRLLSDRFSAERPKGSFSTLEIQRTEQGDSAMYLCASSLVTYNYEQYFGPGTRLTVT.

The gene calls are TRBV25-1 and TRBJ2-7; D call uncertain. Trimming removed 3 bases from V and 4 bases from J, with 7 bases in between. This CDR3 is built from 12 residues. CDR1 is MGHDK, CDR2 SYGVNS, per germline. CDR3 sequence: CASSDLGYEQYF. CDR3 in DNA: TGTGCCAGCAGTGATCTGGGGTACGAGCAGTACTTC.

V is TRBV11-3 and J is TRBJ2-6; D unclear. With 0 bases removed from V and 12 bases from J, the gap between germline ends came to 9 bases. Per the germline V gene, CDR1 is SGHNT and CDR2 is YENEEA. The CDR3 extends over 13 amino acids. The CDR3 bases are TGTGCCAGCAGCTTAGAACCCGCCGGCGTCCTGACTTTC. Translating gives CASSLEPAGVLTF.

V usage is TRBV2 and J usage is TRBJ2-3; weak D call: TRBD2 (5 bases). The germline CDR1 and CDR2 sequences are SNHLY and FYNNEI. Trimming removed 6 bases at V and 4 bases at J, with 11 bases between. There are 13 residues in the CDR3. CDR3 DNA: TGTGCCAGCAGGTTCGAGGGCGCAGATACGCAGTATTTT. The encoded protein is CASRFEGADTQYF.